This TCR beta chain was retrieved from a study of blood T cells in healthy people across ages. This clonotype has a handful of counts. It was with a sample-barcoded 5' primer and a J-beta primer mix that a second PCR of roughly 7 to 12 cycles was run. TCRdb analysed the 5' RACE reads with MiXCR anew, one entry per CDR3 protein. The table records about 720,000 distinct CDR3 sequences, about 20% of them present only once. J gave up 1 base and V 5 bases, and 3 bases lay outside the gene matches. Germline CDR1 reads LGHNA; CDR2 reads YSLEER. The CDR3 is 14 amino acids. This TCR came from a man aged 65-85 years in good health. V is TRBV4-3 and J is TRBJ2-3; 7 bases are shared with TRBD2. Specimen: blood. The CDR3 DNA reads TGCGCCAGCAGCGGGGGGAGGGGCACAGATACGCAGTATTTT. Translating gives CASSGGRGTDTQYF.